Listed here is a single T cell receptor (beta chain). The entry originates in a study of blood T cell repertoires in COVID-19. Assay used: immunoSEQ multiplex PCR; TCRdb lists only in-frame clones, some missing. The sample carries about 410,000 clones, under 90% recorded once. Recovered participants had two consecutive negative NP/OP PCR tests, healthcare professional clearance, or symptom resolution. The J segment lost 6 bases and the V segment lost 7 bases, leaving 9 bases of the junction unmatched. Per germline, CDR1 SGHVS and CDR2 FQNEAQ. This CDR3 region has 14 residues. The sample taken for sequencing was PBMCs or T cells enriched from blood (not recorded which). The chain is built from TRBV7-8 and TRBJ2-7, with 10 bases fitting TRBD1. This TCR was sampled from a woman in her twenties or thirties who had recovered from COVID-19. The DNA of the CDR3 is TGTGCCAGCAACCAAGGGACAGGGGTAGGCGAGCAGTACTTC. Residues: CASNQGTGVGEQYF.